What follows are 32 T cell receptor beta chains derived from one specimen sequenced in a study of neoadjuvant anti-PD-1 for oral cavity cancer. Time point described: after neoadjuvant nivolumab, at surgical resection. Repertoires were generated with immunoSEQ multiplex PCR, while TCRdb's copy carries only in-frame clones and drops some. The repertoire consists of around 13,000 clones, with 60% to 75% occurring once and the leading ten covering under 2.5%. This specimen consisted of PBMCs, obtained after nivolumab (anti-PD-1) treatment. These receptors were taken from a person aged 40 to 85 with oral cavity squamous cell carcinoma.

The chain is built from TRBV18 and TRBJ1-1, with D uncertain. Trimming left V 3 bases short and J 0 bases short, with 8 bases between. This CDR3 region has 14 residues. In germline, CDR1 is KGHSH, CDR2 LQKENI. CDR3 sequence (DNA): TGTGCCAGCTCACCGTCCGGACTGAACACTGAAGCTTTCTTT. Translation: CASSPSGLNTEAFF. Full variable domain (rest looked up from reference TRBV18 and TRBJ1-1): NAGVMQNPRHLVRRRGQEARLRCSPMKGHSHVYWYRQLPEEGLKFMVYLQKENIIDESGMPKERFSAEFPKEGPSILRIQQVVRGDSAAYFCASSPSGLNTEAFFGQGTRLTVV.

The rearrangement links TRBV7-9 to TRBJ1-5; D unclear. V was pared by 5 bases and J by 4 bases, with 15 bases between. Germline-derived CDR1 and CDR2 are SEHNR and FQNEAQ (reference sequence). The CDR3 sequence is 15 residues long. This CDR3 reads CASSPGQNRNQPQHF. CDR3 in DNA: TGTGCCAGCAGCCCCGGTCAGAATAGGAATCAGCCCCAGCATTTT.

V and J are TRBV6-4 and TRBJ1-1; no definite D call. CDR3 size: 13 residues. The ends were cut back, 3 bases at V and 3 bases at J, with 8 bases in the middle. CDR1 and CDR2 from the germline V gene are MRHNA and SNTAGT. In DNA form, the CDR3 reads TGTGCCAGCAGTGAACAGCTACACACTGAAGCTTTCTTT. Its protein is CASSEQLHTEAFF.

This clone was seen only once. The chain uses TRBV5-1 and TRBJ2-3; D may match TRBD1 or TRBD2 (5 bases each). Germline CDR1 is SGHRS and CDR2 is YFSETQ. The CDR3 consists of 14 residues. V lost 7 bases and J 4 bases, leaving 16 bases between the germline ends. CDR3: CASWNRGEADTQYF. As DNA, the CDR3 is TGCGCCAGCTGGAATAGGGGAGAGGCAGATACGCAGTATTTT.

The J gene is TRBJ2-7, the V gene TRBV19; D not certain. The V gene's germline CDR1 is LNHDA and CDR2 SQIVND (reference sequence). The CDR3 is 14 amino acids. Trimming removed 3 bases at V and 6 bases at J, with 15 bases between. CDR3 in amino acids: CASSIGRVDGEQYF. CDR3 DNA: TGTGCCAGTAGTATCGGTAGGGTGGACGGCGAGCAGTACTTC.

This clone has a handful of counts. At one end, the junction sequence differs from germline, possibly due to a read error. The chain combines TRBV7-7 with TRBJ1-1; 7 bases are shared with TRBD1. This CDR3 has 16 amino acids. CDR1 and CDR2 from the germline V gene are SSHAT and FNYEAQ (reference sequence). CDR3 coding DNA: TGTGCTAGCAGCGATAAGCAGGGGGGCTTGACGACTGAAGCTTTCTTT. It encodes CASSDKQGGLTTEAFF.

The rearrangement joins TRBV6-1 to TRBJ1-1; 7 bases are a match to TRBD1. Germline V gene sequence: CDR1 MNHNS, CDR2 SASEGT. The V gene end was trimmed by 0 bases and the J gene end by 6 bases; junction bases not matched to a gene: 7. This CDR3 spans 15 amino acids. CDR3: CASSEAARGFAEAFF. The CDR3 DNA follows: TGTGCCAGCAGTGAAGCTGCCAGGGGGTTTGCTGAAGCTTTCTTT.

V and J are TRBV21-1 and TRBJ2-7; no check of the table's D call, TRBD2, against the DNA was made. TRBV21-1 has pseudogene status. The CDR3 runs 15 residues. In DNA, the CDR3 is TGTGCCAGCAGCAAAGGTGGCGGGAGTTATTACGAGCAGTACTTC. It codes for CASSKGGGSYYEQYF.

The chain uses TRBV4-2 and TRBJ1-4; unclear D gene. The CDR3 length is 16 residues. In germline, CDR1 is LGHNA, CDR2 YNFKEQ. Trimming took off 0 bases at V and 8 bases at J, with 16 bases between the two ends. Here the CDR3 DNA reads TGTGCCAGCAGCCAAGACGCGGGGAGAGTTGAGGAAAAACTGTTTTTT. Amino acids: CASSQDAGRVEEKLFF.

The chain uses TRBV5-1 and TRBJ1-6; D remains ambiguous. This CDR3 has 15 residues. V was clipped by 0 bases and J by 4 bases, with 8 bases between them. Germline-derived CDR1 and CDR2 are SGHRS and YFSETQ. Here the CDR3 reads CASSLGARYNSPLHF. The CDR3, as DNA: TGCGCCAGCAGCTTGGGGGCGCGGTATAATTCACCCCTCCACTTT.

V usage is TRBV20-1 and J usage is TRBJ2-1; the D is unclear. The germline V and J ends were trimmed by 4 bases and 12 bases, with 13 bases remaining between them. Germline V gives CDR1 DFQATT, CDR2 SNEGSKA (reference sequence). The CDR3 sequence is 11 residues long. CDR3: CSATGWVGQFF. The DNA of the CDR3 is TGCAGTGCTACCGGGTGGGTGGGGCAGTTCTTC.

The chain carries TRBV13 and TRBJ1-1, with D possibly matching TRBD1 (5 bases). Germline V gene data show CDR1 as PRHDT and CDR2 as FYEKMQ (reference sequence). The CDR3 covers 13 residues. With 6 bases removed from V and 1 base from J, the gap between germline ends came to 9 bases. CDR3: CASRSGPNTEAFF. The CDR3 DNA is TGTGCCAGCAGATCGGGACCGAACACTGAAGCTTTCTTT.

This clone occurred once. The CDR3 sequence: CASSEPGGGRGNEQFF. The CDR3 region has the DNA TGTGCCAGCAGTGAACCCGGCGGAGGAAGAGGTAATGAGCAGTTCTTC. This chain joins TRBV6-1 and TRBJ2-1, with D maybe TRBD2 (5 bases). V was shortened by 2 bases and J by 7 bases, with 18 bases between the two germline ends. CDR1 is MNHNS, CDR2 SASEGT, per germline. The CDR3 runs to 16 residues.

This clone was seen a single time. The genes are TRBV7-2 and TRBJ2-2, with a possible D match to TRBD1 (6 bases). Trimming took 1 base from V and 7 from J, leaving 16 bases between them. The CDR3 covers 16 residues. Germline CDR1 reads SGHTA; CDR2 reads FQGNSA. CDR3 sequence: CASSLVVGAPFGELFF. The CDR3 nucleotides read TGTGCCAGCAGCTTAGTCGTGGGGGCGCCGTTCGGGGAGCTGTTTTTT.

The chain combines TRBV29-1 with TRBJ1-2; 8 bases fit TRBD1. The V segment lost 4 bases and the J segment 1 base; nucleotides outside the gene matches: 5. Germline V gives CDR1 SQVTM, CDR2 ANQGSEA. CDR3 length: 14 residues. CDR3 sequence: CSVVKTGVNYGYTF. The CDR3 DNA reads TGCAGCGTTGTGAAGACAGGGGTTAACTATGGCTACACCTTC.

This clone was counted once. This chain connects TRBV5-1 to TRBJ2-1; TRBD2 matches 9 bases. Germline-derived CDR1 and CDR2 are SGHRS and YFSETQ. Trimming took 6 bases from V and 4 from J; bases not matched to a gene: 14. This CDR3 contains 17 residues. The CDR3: CASNLAGGRARYNEQFF. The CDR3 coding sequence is TGCGCCAGCAACCTGGCAGGCGGGAGGGCTCGGTACAATGAGCAGTTCTTC.

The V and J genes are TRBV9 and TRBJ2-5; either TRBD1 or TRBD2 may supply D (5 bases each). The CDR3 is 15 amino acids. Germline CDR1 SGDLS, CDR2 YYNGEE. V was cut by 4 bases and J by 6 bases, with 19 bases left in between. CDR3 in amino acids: CASSPRDGPWQTQYF. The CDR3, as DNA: TGTGCCAGCAGCCCACGGGACGGACCCTGGCAGACCCAGTACTTC.

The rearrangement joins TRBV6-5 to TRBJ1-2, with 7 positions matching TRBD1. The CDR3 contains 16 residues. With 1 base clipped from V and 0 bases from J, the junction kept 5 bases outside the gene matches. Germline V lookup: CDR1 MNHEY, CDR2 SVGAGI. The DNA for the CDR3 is TGTGCCAGCAGTTACTTAGGACAGGCGCCTAACTATGGCTACACCTTC. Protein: CASSYLGQAPNYGYTF.

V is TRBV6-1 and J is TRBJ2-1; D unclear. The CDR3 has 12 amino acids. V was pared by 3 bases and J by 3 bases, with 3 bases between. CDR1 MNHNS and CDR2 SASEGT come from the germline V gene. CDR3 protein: CASSDGYNEQFF. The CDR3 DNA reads TGTGCCAGCAGTGACGGCTACAATGAGCAGTTCTTC.

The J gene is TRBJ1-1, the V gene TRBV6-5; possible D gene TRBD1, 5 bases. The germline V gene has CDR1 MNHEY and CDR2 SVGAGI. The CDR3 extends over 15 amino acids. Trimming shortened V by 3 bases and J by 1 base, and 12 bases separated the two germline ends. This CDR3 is CASSYWGTPNTEAFF. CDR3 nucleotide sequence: TGTGCCAGCAGTTATTGGGGCACCCCGAACACTGAAGCTTTCTTT.

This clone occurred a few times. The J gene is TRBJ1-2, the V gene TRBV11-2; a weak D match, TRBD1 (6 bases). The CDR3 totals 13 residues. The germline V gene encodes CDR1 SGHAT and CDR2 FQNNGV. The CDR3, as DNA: TGTGCTACGTGGCCCTGGGGGGCCGATGGCTACACCTTC. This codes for CATWPWGADGYTF.

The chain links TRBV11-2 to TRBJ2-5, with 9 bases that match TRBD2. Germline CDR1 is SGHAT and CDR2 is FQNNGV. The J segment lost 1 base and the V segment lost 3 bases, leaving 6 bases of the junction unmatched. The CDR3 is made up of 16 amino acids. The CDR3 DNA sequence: TGTGCCAGCAGCTTTCGGAGCGGGGGGACCCAAGAGACCCAGTACTTC. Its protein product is CASSFRSGGTQETQYF.

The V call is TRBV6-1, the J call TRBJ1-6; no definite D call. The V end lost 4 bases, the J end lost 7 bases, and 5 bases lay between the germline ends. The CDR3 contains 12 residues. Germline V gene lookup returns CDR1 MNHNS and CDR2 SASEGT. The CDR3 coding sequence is TGTGCCAGCAGTGTAAGAAATTCACCCCTCCACTTT. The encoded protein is CASSVRNSPLHF.

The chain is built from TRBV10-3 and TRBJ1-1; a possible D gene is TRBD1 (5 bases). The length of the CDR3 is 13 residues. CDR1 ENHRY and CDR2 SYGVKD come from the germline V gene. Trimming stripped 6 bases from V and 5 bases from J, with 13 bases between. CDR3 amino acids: CAISREDQTEAFF. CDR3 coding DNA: TGTGCCATCAGCAGGGAAGACCAAACTGAAGCTTTCTTT.

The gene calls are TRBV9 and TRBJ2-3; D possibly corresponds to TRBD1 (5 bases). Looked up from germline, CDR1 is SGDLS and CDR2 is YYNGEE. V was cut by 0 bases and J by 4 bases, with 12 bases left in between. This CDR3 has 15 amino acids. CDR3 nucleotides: TGTGCCAGCAGCGTAGTTCAGGGCTACGCAGATACGCAGTATTTT. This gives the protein CASSVVQGYADTQYF.

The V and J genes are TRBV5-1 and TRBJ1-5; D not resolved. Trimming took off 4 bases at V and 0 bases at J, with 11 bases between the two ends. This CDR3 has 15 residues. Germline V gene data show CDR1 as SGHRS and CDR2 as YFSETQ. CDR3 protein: CASSPQGDSNQPQHF. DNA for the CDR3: TGCGCCAGCAGCCCGCAAGGAGATAGCAATCAGCCCCAGCATTTT.

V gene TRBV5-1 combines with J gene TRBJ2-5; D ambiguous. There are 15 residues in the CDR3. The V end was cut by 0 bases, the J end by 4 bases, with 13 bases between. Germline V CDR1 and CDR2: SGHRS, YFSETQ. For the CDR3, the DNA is TGCGCCAGCAGCTTGGGGGTCTCGGAAGGAGAGACCCAGTACTTC. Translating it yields CASSLGVSEGETQYF. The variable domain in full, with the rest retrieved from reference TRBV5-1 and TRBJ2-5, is KAGVTQTPRYLIKTRGQQVTLSCSPISGHRSVSWYQQTPGQGLQFLFEYFSETQRNKGNFPGRFSGRQFSNSRSEMNVSTLELGDSALYLCASSLGVSEGETQYFGPGTRLLVL.

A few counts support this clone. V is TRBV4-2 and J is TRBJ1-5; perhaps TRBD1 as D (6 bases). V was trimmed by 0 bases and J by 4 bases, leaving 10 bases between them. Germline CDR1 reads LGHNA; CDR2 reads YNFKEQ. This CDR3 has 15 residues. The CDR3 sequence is CASSQDGTKNQPQHF. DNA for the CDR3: TGTGCCAGCAGCCAAGACGGGACAAAGAATCAGCCCCAGCATTTT.

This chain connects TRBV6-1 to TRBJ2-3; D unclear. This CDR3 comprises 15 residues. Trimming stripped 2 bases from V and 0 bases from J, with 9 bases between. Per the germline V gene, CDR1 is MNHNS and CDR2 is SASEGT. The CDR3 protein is CASSESPASTDTQYF. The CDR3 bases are TGTGCCAGCAGTGAATCTCCGGCGAGCACAGATACGCAGTATTTT.

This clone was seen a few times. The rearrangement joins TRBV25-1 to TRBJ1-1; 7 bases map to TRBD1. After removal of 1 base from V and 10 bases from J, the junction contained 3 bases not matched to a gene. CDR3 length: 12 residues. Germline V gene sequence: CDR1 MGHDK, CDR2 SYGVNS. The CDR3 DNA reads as TGTGCCAGCAGTGAATTACAGGGGAGAGCTTTCTTT. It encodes CASSELQGRAFF.

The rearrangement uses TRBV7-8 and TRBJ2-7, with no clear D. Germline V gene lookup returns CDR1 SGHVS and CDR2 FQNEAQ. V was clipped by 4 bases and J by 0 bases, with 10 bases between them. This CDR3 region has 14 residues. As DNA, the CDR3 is TGTGCCAGCAGCTCAGCGCGGAACTCCTACGAGCAGTACTTC. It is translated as CASSSARNSYEQYF. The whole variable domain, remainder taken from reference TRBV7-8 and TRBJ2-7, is GAGVSQSPRYKVAKRGQDVALRCDPISGHVSLFWYQQALGQGPEFLTYFQNEAQLDKSGLPSDRFFAERPEGSVSTLKIQRTQQEDSAVYLCASSSARNSYEQYFGPGTRLTVT.

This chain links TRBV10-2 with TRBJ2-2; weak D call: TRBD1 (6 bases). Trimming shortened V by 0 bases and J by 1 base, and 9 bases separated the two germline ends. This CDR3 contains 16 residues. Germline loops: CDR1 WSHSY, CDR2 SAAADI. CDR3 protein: CASSESWTVNTGELFF. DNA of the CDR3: TGCGCCAGCAGTGAGTCTTGGACAGTGAACACCGGGGAGCTGTTTTTT.